Listed below are T cell receptor beta chains from one sample, sequenced in a study of Ad26.COV2.S vaccination and SARS-CoV-2 variants. The table came from immunoSEQ multiplex PCR; TCRdb's copy has only in-frame clones and leaves some out. The sample holds roughly 380,000 clones, about 85% seen once. The sample here was peripheral blood, taken in a trial of Ad26.COV2.S vaccine versus placebo. The origin of the receptors is a person between 18 and 65 years old who received the Ad26.COV2.S COVID-19 vaccine or a placebo. Each CDR3 is given without its conserved first and last residue. The order of the fields is V gene, CDR3 length, CDR3 protein.

>TRBV19|9
ASISTTEAF
>TRBV11-2|16
ASSLDIEGSSYNSPLH
>TRBV10-3|11
AISGTGIYEQY
>TRBV28|11
ASMGVPYNEQF
>TRBV9|14
ASSGTGTGSFNEQF
>TRBV7-2|11
ASSLRPTGELF
>TRBV7-8|13
ASSPRGRGLGEQY
>TRBV19|11
ATRGGLRETQY
>TRBV7-9|14
ASSIWTSATNEKLF
>TRBV19|13
ASSMARGREETQY
>TRBV12-3/TRBV12-4|10
ASSFGDQPQH
>TRBV11-2|13
ASSPSGRDTDTQY
>TRBV7-9|14
ASSLVGTKAGNTIY
>TRBV5-4|15
ASSTRSSWRESYEQY
>TRBV29-1|9
SVGLSNEQF
>TRBV10-2|11
ASTPSPGQPQH
>TRBV5-1|11
ASSLDGQTEQY
>TRBV7-9|13
ASSLVVAGGYEQY
>TRBV6-5|12
ASRQRGGSYEQY
>TRBV10-1|12
ASRTDRITGELF
>TRBV10-2|11
ASSGGTDQPQH
>TRBV12-5|12
ASGSRRANYGYT
>TRBV6-1|13
ASSEFRGVIAEAF
>TRBV7-9|12
ASSPTRGRYEQY
>TRBV6-2/TRBV6-3|11
ASSYVTGDEQF
>TRBV7-7|13
ASSRLGEGTDTQY
>TRBV5-1|13
ASSFSRTGAYGYT
>TRBV27|12
ASSLTQMNTEAF
>TRBV15|13
ATSREWPSTGELF
>TRBV7-9|16
ASSLRGLAGSGLNEQF
>TRBV30|12
AWSVGTRAETQY
>TRBV19|13
ASSMSRAPYNEQF
>TRBV10-3|12
AISVDRGNTEAF
>TRBV9|11
ASSVESTGELF
>TRBV6-2/TRBV6-3|13
ASSRRQGPYNEQF
>TRBV14|14
ASSLVAGGQYNEQF
>TRBV10-2|13
ASSGDRGSYNEQF
>TRBV4-3|10
ASSLSAGELF
>TRBV6-5|12
ASASGGSNEKLF
>TRBV12-3/TRBV12-4|11
ASSPGQGGEQY
>TRBV19|15
ASLLRQGSTGNQPQH
>TRBV7-7|12
ASSPLPFSYEQY
>TRBV19|12
ASSTGQNTDTQY
>TRBV6-5|11
ASFKQGAYEQY
>TRBV10-1|13
ASSPGDPALYEQY
>TRBV10-3|12
AINPGPTYNEQF
>TRBV27|12
ASSLYNPTDTQY
>TRBV24-1|11
ATRGGSGNEQF
>TRBV4-1|14
ASSRSSPGALYEQY
>TRBV6-1|12
ASSEGGRGPGYT
>TRBV15|13
ATSRDNGGAYEQY